What follows are 30 T cell receptor beta chains derived from one specimen sequenced in a study of OX40 agonist ivuxolimab in advanced cancers. Profiling relied on immunoSEQ multiplex PCR, and the TCRdb table lists in-frame clones only, not all of them. The data hold 65,000 to 80,000 clones, with around 83% observed a single time. The sample in question was CD4+ or CD8+ T cells sorted from blood, obtained in a trial of the OX40 agonist ivuxolimab. These TCRs come from an adult with an advanced solid tumor such as melanoma, head and neck, liver or kidney cancer.

This clone came up many times. The chain uses TRBV28 and TRBJ2-7; possible D gene TRBD1, 5 bases. Germline V gene data show CDR1 as MDHEN and CDR2 as SYDVKM. The ends were cut back, 6 bases at V and 0 bases at J, with 15 bases in the middle. The CDR3 sequence is 15 residues long. The CDR3 sequence is CASSPAQAHSYEQYV. The CDR3 DNA is TGTGCCAGCAGCCCCGCACAGGCCCACTCCTACGAGCAGTACGTC.

The table lists this clone with a count of one. The CDR3 here is CASSYNLSRPGKTQYF. DNA for the CDR3: TGTGCCAGCAGCTATAATCTTAGCAGGCCGGGTAAGACCCAGTACTTC. The chain couples TRBV7-2 to TRBJ2-5; D gene ambiguous. With 4 bases removed from V and 6 bases from J, the gap between germline ends came to 21 bases. Germline assignment: CDR1 SGHTA and CDR2 FQGNSA. The CDR3 sequence is 16 residues long.

The chain links TRBV29-1 to TRBJ1-2; D remains ambiguous. Trimming cost V 4 bases and J 4 bases, with 10 bases left between them. The CDR3 has 12 residues. CDR1 and CDR2 from the germline V gene are SQVTM and ANQGSEA. The CDR3 here is CSVVGNGYGYTF. CDR3 DNA sequence: TGCAGCGTTGTCGGTAACGGCTATGGCTACACCTTC.

The chain carries TRBV6-5 and TRBJ1-2, with D possibly TRBD1 on 5 matching bases. CDR3 size: 15 residues. The ends were cut back, 4 bases at V and 4 bases at J, with 16 bases in the middle. Germline-derived CDR1 and CDR2 are MNHEY and SVGAGI. The CDR3 protein is CASSSHSGGGYGYTF. The CDR3, as DNA: TGTGCCAGCAGTTCCCACTCGGGGGGAGGCTATGGCTACACCTTC.

This clone was recorded a few times. The V and J genes are TRBV7-9 and TRBJ1-1; 7 nucleotides line up with TRBD1. The junction had 7 bases not matched to a gene; V was cut back by 1 base and J by 5 bases. The CDR3 loop spans 15 amino acids. Looked up from germline, CDR1 is SEHNR and CDR2 is FQNEAQ (reference sequence). CDR3 coding DNA: TGTGCCAGCAGCTTAGTGGGAGGGGGCATTACTGAAGCTTTCTTT. It translates to CASSLVGGGITEAFF.

The J gene is TRBJ1-1, the V gene TRBV11-2; D possibly corresponds to TRBD1 (5 bases). CDR3 size: 14 residues. V gave up 1 base and J gave up 1 base, with 7 bases separating them. Germline V gene sequence: CDR1 SGHAT, CDR2 FQNNGV. CDR3 DNA sequence: TGTGCCAGCAGCTTAGCGGGGCCGAACACTGAAGCTTTCTTT. This gives the protein CASSLAGPNTEAFF.

V is TRBV5-4 and J is TRBJ2-6; D is uncertain. Trimming stripped 0 bases from V and 1 base from J, with 8 bases between. The CDR3 has 16 residues. The germline gives CDR1 SGHNT, CDR2 YYREEE (reference sequence). This CDR3 reads CASSLELGSGANVLTF. The CDR3 nucleotides read TGTGCCAGCAGCTTGGAGTTAGGGTCTGGGGCCAACGTCCTGACTTTC.

Details on this clone: One end of the junction varies from germline; a read error may be responsible. This same CDR3 is encoded by further DNA sequences in the sample. This sequence joins TRBV29-1 and TRBJ2-7; 7 nucleotides agree with TRBD2. Germline V CDR1 and CDR2: SQVTM, ANQGSEA. The CDR3 sequence is 14 residues long. CDR3 region: CSVPGEPGGYEQYF. The CDR3 coding sequence is TGTAGCGTCCCCGGGGAGCCGGGGGGCTACGAGCAGTACTTC.

V usage is TRBV5-1 and J usage is TRBJ2-7, with D tentatively TRBD1 (5 bases). Germline CDR1 SGHRS, CDR2 YFSETQ. V was cut by 0 bases and J by 2 bases, with 15 bases left in between. The CDR3 consists of 16 residues. The CDR3 nucleotides read TGCGCCAGCAGCTTGGGACAGATACTTATGACCTACGAGCAGTACTTC. This codes for CASSLGQILMTYEQYF.

The V gene is TRBV5-1, the J gene TRBJ1-1; D remains ambiguous. Germline values: CDR1 SGHRS, CDR2 YFSETQ. This CDR3 is 14 amino acids long. V lost 0 bases and J 1 base, leaving 7 bases between the germline ends. The CDR3 is CASSLAWGNTEAFF. CDR3 bases: TGCGCCAGCAGCTTGGCATGGGGGAACACTGAAGCTTTCTTT.

The chain uses TRBV5-4 and TRBJ1-4; D may be TRBD1 (6 bases). The CDR3 has 16 residues. CDR1 is SGHNT and CDR2 is YYREEE in the germline V gene (reference sequence). Trimming left V 3 bases short and J 6 bases short, with 18 bases between. The CDR3 protein is CASSSQTGGGDEKLFF. CDR3 in DNA: TGTGCCAGCAGCTCCCAAACAGGAGGGGGGGATGAAAAACTGTTTTTT.

The rearrangement uses TRBV7-2 and TRBJ2-7, with 9 nucleotides matching TRBD2. The V gene end was trimmed by 1 base and the J gene end by 1 base; junction bases not matched to a gene: 5. In germline, CDR1 is SGHTA, CDR2 FQGNSA. The CDR3 loop spans 16 amino acids. The CDR3 DNA reads as TGTGCCAGCAGCTTAGAGGCGGGGGGGTCATCCTACGAGCAGTACTTC. Protein product: CASSLEAGGSSYEQYF.

CDR3 region: CASSDGQVDNEKLFF. For the CDR3, the DNA is TGTGCCAGCAGTGATGGCCAGGTAGACAATGAAAAACTGTTTTTT. The rearrangement uses TRBV6-1 and TRBJ1-4; D remains unclear. Germline values: CDR1 MNHNS, CDR2 SASEGT. Trimming pared 3 bases from V and 5 bases from J, leaving 13 bases between. The length of the CDR3 is 15 residues.

The V call is TRBV5-1, the J call TRBJ2-2, with D possibly TRBD2 on 7 matching bases. The CDR3 totals 16 residues. The V end lost 3 bases, the J end lost 6 bases, and 18 bases lay between the germline ends. The germline V gene encodes CDR1 SGHRS and CDR2 YFSETQ. The CDR3 region is CASSYEGGTWSGELFF. CDR3 nucleotide sequence: TGCGCCAGCAGCTATGAGGGGGGGACGTGGTCCGGGGAGCTGTTTTTT.

The chain couples TRBV6-5 to TRBJ1-1, with TRBD1 matching 9 bases. Germline CDR1 and CDR2: MNHEY and SVGAGI. Germline trimming cut 4 bases from V and 4 bases from J; bases unmatched to any gene: 7. The CDR3 covers 15 residues. The chain's CDR3 is CASSSGGQGVTEAFF. For the CDR3, the DNA is TGTGCCAGCAGTTCTGGGGGACAGGGTGTCACTGAAGCTTTCTTT.

The CDR3 DNA sequence: TGTGCCAGCAGCTTGGGGACAGGGGTCTATCAGCCCCAGCATTTT. This gives the protein CASSLGTGVYQPQHF. This chain links TRBV7-9 with TRBJ1-5, with 10 bases fitting TRBD1. From germline, CDR1 is SEHNR and CDR2 FQNEAQ (reference sequence). This CDR3 spans 15 amino acids. J gave up 5 bases and V 3 bases, and 4 bases lay outside the gene matches. The whole variable domain, filled in from reference TRBV7-9 and TRBJ1-5, reads DTGVSQNPRHKITKRGQNVTFRCDPISEHNRLYWYRQTLGQGPEFLTYFQNEAQLEKSRLLSDRFSAERPKGSFSTLEIQRTEQGDSAMYLCASSLGTGVYQPQHFGDGTRLSIL.

This rearrangement joins TRBV7-8 to TRBJ2-3; D remains unclear. V was pared by 0 bases and J by 9 bases, with 13 bases between. The CDR3 runs to 14 residues. CDR1 and CDR2 (germline): SGHVS, FQNEAQ. DNA for the CDR3: TGTGCCAGCAGCTTAGCAGGACGGTCCTCCACGCAGTATTTT. Translation: CASSLAGRSSTQYF.

V usage is TRBV23-1 and J usage is TRBJ2-5; a possible D gene is TRBD2 (6 bases). TRBV23-1 is annotated as an ORF whose role is uncertain. Trimming took off 8 bases at V and 4 bases at J, with 11 bases between the two ends. CDR3 length equals 12 residues. CDR3 in DNA: TGCGCCAGCCCGGGACTCCCAGAGACCCAGTACTTC. Translating gives CASPGLPETQYF.

The gene calls are TRBV6-1 and TRBJ2-7; TRBD2 is a possible D gene (5 bases). This CDR3 is built from 15 residues. V lost 0 bases and J lost 2, with 11 bases in between. Germline V gene lookup returns CDR1 MNHNS and CDR2 SASEGT. DNA of the CDR3: TGTGCCAGCAGTGAAGCAGGGAGCGGCCCCTACGAGCAGTACGTC. Amino acids: CASSEAGSGPYEQYV.

V usage is TRBV18 and J usage is TRBJ2-1; TRBD2 agrees at 8 bases. The CDR3 has 13 amino acids. Trimming removed 3 bases from V and 6 bases from J; junction bases left unmatched: 1. Germline lookup yields CDR1 KGHSH and CDR2 LQKENI. The CDR3 region has the DNA TGTGCCAGCTCACCTGGGACTAGCAATGAGCAGTTCTTC. Protein: CASSPGTSNEQFF.

The chain recombines TRBV28 with TRBJ2-4, with TRBD1 matching over 7 bases. Germline V CDR1 and CDR2: MDHEN, SYDVKM. This CDR3 is 14 amino acids long. The junction had 4 bases not matched to a gene; V was cut back by 5 bases and J by 3 bases. This CDR3 reads CASSQGDNKNIQYF. CDR3 DNA sequence: TGTGCCAGCAGTCAGGGGGACAACAAAAACATTCAGTACTTC.

CDR3 DNA: TGTGCCAGCAGCTTGGGGGATGGGCAGTTCTTC. It codes for CASSLGDGQFF. This chain joins TRBV11-1 and TRBJ2-1; D is tentatively TRBD1 or TRBD2 (5 bases each). Germline V gene lookup returns CDR1 SGHAT and CDR2 FQDESV (reference sequence). Trimming removed 3 bases at V and 12 bases at J, with 9 bases between. The CDR3 extends over 11 amino acids.

The chain links TRBV14 to TRBJ1-4; 9 positions match TRBD1. This CDR3 comprises 15 residues. CDR1 and CDR2 from the germline V gene are SGHDN and FVKESK. The trim removed 2 bases at V and 8 bases at J, leaving 6 bases unmatched. The CDR3 bases are TGTGCCAGCAGCCAATCTTGGACAGGGGCAGAAAAACTGTTTTTT. This gives the protein CASSQSWTGAEKLFF.

This clone occurred once. The chain employs TRBV7-3 and TRBJ2-4; D unresolved. Germline-derived CDR1 and CDR2 are SGHTA and FQGTGA. This CDR3 contains 12 residues. The ends were cut back, 5 bases at V and 10 bases at J, with 12 bases in the middle. In DNA form, the CDR3 reads TGTGCCAGCAGCCCCGGCCGGCCTATTCAGTACTTC. It yields the protein CASSPGRPIQYF.

The chain has TRBV10-1 and TRBJ1-4; D not certain. Germline V CDR1 and CDR2: WNHNN, SYGVQD (reference sequence). This CDR3 is 13 amino acids long. V lost 5 bases to trimming and J lost 6 bases, with 10 bases between them. CDR3 in amino acids: CASSRGRDEKLFF. The CDR3 DNA follows: TGCGCCAGCAGTAGAGGGAGGGATGAAAAACTGTTTTTT.

This clone was recorded only once. The genes are TRBV7-3 and TRBJ1-1, with D perhaps matching TRBD1 (6 bases). The germline V gene encodes CDR1 SGHTA and CDR2 FQGTGA. The CDR3 is 15 residues long. Deletions cut 5 bases from V and 6 bases from J, with 19 bases between. For the CDR3, the DNA is TGTGCCAGCAGCCCCCAATTGGCAGGGGTACCTGAAGCTTTCTTT. It codes for CASSPQLAGVPEAFF.

The gene calls are TRBV4-2 and TRBJ2-1; D is unclear. The V end was cut by 2 bases, the J end by 5 bases, with 16 bases between. Per the germline V gene, CDR1 is LGHNA and CDR2 is YNFKEQ. The CDR3 loop spans 16 amino acids. CDR3 sequence: CASSQPSGLPNNEQFF. CDR3 bases: TGTGCCAGCAGCCAACCTTCTGGGCTACCCAACAATGAGCAGTTCTTC.

The rearrangement joins TRBV6-6 to TRBJ2-2, with a weak D call TRBD2 (5 bases). The V end lost 8 bases, the J end lost 0 bases, and 7 bases lay between the germline ends. This CDR3 is built from 13 residues. Germline V CDR1 and CDR2: MNHNY, SVGAGI (reference sequence). CDR3 coding DNA: TGTGCCAGCCGCGGGTCGAACACCGGGGAGCTGTTTTTT. Encoded protein: CASRGSNTGELFF.

This clone was picked up a small number of times. The chain recombines TRBV15 with TRBJ1-5, with D perhaps matching TRBD1 (5 bases). Germline CDR1 LNHNV, CDR2 YYDKDF (reference sequence). The CDR3 totals 14 residues. Trimming took 3 bases from V and 2 from J, leaving 8 bases between them. The DNA of the CDR3 is TGTGCCACCAGCAGTCCGGGGGGCAATCAGCCCCAGCATTTT. Translated, it gives CATSSPGGNQPQHF.

V gene TRBV7-3 combines with J gene TRBJ2-1, with 11 bases matching TRBD2. The CDR3 spans 15 residues. Germline values: CDR1 SGHTA, CDR2 FQGTGA. Trimming took 5 bases from V and 7 from J; bases not matched to a gene: 7. The CDR3 spells CASSQTSGGANEQFF. CDR3 DNA sequence: TGTGCCAGCAGCCAAACTAGCGGGGGAGCTAATGAGCAGTTCTTC.